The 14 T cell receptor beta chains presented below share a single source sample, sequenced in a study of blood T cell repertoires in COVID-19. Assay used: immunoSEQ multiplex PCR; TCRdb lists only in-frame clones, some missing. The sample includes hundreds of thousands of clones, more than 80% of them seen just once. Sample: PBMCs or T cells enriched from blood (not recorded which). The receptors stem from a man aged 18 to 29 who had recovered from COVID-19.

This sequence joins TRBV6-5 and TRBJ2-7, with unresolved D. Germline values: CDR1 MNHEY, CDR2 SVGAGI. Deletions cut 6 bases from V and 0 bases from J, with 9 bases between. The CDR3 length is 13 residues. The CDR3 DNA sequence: TGTGCCAGCAGGTACACTGACTCCTACGAGCAGTACTTC. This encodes CASRYTDSYEQYF.

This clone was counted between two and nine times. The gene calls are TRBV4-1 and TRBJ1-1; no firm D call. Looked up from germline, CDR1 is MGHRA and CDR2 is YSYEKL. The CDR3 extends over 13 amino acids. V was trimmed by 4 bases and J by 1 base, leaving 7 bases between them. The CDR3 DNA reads TGCGCCAGCAGCCCCAACACGAACACTGAAGCTTTCTTT. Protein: CASSPNTNTEAFF.

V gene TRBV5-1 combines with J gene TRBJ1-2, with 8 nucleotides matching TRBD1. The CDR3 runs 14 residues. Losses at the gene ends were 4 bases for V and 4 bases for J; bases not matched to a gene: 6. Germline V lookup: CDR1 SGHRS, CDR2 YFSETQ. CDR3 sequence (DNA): TGCGCCAGCAGCGTACAGGGGGAATCCTATGGCTACACCTTC. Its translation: CASSVQGESYGYTF.

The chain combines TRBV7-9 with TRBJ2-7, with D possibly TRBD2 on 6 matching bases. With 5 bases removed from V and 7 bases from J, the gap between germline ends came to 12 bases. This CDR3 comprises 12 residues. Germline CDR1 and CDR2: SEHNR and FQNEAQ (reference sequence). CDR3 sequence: CASSVDAGEQYF. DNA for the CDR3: TGTGCCAGCAGCGTAGACGCGGGGGAGCAGTACTTC. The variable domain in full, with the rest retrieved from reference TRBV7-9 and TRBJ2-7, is DTGVSQNPRHKITKRGQNVTFRCDPISEHNRLYWYRQTLGQGPEFLTYFQNEAQLEKSRLLSDRFSAERPKGSFSTLEIQRTEQGDSAMYLCASSVDAGEQYFGPGTRLTVT.

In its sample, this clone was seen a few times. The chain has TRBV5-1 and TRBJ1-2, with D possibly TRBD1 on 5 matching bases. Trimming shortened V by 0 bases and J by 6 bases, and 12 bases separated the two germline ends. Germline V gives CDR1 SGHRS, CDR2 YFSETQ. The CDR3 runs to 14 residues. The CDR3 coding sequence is TGCGCCAGCAGCTTGGGATCGACAGCTAATGGCTACACCTTC. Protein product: CASSLGSTANGYTF.

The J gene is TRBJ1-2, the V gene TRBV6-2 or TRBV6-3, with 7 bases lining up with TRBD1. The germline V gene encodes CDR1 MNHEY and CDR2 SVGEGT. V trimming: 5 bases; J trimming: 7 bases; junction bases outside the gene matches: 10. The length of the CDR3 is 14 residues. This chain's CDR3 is CASSETGLFGGYTF. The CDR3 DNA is TGTGCCAGCAGTGAGACAGGGCTTTTTGGTGGCTACACCTTC.

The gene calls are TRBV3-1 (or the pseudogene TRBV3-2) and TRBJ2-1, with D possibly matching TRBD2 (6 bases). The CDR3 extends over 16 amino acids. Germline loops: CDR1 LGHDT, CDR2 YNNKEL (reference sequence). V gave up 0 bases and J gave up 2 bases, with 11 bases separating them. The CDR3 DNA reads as TGTGCCAGCAGCCAAGATTCGGGGGTGGCCTACAATGAGCAGTTCTTC. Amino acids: CASSQDSGVAYNEQFF.

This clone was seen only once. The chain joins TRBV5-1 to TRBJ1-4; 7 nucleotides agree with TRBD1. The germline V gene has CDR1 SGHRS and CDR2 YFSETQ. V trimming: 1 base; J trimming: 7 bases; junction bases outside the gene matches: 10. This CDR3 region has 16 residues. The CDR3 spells CASSLPQGGGGEKLFF. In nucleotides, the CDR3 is TGCGCCAGCAGCTTGCCACAAGGGGGCGGAGGTGAAAAACTGTTTTTT.

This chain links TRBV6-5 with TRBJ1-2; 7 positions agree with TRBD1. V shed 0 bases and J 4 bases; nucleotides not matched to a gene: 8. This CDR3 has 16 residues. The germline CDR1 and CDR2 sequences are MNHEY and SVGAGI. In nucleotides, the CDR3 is TGTGCCAGCAGTTACTCGAGCGGCAGGGGGAGCTATGGCTACACCTTC. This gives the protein CASSYSSGRGSYGYTF.

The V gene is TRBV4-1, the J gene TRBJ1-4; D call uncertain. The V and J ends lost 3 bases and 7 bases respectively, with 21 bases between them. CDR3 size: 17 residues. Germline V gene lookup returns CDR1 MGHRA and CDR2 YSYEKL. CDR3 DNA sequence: TGCGCCAGCAGCCAGTTTCTCCAATGGAGGCGTGGTGAAAAACTGTTTTTT. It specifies CASSQFLQWRRGEKLFF.

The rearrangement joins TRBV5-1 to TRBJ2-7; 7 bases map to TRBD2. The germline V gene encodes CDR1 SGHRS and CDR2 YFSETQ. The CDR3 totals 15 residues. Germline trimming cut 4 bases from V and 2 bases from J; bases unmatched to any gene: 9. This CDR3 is CASSQLADFTYEQYF. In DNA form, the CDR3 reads TGCGCCAGCAGCCAGCTAGCGGACTTTACCTACGAGCAGTACTTC.

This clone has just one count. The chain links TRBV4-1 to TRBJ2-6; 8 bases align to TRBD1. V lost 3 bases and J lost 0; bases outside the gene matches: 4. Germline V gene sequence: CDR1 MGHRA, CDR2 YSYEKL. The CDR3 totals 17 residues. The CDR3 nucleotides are TGCGCCAGCAGCCATGATACAGGGGGCTCTGGGGCCAACGTCCTGACTTTC. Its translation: CASSHDTGGSGANVLTF.

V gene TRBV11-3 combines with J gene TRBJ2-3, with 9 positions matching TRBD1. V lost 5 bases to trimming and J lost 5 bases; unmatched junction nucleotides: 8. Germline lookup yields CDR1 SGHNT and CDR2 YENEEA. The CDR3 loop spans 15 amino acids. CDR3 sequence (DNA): TGTGCCAGCAGCGATGGACAGGGGAGTGGAGATACGCAGTATTTT. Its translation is CASSDGQGSGDTQYF.

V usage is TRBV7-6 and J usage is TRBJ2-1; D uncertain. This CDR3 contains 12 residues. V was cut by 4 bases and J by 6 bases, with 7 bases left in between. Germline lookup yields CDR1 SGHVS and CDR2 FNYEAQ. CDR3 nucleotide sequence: TGTGCCAGCAGCTCGTACAGCAATGAGCAGTTCTTC. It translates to CASSSYSNEQFF.